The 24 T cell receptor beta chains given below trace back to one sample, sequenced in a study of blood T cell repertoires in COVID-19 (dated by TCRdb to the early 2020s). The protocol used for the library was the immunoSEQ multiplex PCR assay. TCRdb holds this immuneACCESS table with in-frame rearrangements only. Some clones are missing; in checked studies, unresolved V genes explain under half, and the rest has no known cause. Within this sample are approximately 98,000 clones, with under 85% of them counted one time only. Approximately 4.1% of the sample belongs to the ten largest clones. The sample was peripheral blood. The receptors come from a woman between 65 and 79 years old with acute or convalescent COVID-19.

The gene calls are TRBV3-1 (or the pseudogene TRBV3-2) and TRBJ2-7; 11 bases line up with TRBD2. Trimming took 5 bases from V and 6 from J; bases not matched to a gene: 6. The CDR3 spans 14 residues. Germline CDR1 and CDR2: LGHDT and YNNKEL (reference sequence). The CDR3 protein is CASSYTSGSPEQYF. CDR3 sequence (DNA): TGTGCCAGCAGCTACACTAGCGGGAGCCCCGAGCAGTACTTC.

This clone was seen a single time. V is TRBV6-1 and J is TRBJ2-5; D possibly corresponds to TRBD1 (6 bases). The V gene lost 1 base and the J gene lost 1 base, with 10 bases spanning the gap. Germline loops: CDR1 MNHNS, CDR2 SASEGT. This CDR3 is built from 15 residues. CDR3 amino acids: CASSEVWTVQETQYF. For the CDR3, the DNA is TGTGCCAGCAGTGAAGTTTGGACAGTCCAAGAGACCCAGTACTTC.

The CDR3 nucleotides read TGCAGTGCTAGTCCAGACTATTCTACCTACGAGCTGGAGCAGTACTTC. Encoded protein: CSASPDYSTYELEQYF. The gene calls are TRBV20-1 and TRBJ2-7, with D perhaps TRBD2 (5 bases). This CDR3 has 16 amino acids. From germline, CDR1 is DFQATT and CDR2 SNEGSKA (reference sequence). V was pared by 3 bases and J by 7 bases, with 25 bases between.

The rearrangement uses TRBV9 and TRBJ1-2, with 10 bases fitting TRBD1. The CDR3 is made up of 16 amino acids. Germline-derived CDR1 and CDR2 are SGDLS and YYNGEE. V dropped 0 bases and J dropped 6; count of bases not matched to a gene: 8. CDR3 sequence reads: CASSVGGGQGKNGYTF. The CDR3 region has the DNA TGTGCCAGCAGCGTAGGCGGGGGACAGGGGAAGAATGGCTACACCTTC.

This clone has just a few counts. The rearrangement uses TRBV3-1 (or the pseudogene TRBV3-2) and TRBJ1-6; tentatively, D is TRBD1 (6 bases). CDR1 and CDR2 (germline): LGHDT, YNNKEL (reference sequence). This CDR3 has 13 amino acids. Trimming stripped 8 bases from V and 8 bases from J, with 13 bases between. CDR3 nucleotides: TGTGCCAGCGGGGGGGCAAGGGATTCACCCCTCCACTTT. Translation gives CASGGARDSPLHF.

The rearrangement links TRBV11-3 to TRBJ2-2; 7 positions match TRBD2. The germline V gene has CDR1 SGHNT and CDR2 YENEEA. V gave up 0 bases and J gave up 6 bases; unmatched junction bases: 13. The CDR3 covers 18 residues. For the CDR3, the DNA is TGTGCCAGCAGCTTAGAGTCCCCCGGGGGGAAGGGTGCCGGGGAGCTGTTTTTT. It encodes CASSLESPGGKGAGELFF.

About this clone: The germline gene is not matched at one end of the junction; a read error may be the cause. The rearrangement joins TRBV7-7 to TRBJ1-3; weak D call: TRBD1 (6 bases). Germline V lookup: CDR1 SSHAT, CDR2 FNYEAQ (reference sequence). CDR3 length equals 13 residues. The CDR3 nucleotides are TGTGCTAGCAGCTCAGGGGTTGGAAACACCATATATTTT. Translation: CASSSGVGNTIYF.

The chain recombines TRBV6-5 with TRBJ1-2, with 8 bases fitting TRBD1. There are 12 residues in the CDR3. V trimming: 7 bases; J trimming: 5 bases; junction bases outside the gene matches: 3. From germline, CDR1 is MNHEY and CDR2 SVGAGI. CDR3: CASTNRGYGYTF. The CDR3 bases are TGTGCCAGCACGAACAGGGGGTATGGCTACACCTTC.

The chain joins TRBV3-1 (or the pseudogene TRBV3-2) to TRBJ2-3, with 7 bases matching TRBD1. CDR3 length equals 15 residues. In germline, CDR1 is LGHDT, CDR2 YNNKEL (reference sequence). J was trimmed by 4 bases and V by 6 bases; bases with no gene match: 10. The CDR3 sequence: CASRQTGAASDTQYF. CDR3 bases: TGTGCCAGCAGACAAACAGGGGCCGCGTCAGATACGCAGTATTTT.

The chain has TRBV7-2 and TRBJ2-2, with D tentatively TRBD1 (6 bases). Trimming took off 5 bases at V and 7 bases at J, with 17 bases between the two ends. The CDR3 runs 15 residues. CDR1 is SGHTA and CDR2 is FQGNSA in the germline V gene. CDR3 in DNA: TGTGCCAGCAGCATCCTAGCAGGGGCCATCGGGGAGCTGTTTTTT. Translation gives CASSILAGAIGELFF.

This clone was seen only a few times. The CDR3 DNA sequence: TGCGCCAGCAGCACCGACAGGGCCTATGGCTACACCTTC. This gives the protein CASSTDRAYGYTF. The chain carries TRBV10-2 and TRBJ1-2; 7 bases fit TRBD1. V trimming: 6 bases; J trimming: 4 bases; junction bases outside the gene matches: 5. This CDR3 region has 13 residues. Germline V gives CDR1 WSHSY, CDR2 SAAADI.

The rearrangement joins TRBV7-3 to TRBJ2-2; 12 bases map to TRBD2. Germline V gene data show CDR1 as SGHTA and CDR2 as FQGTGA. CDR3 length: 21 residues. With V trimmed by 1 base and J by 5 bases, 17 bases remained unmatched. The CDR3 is CASSLNPLRLAGGQGTGELFF. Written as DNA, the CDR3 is TGTGCCAGCAGCTTAAATCCCCTGCGTCTAGCGGGGGGGCAGGGGACCGGGGAGCTGTTTTTT.

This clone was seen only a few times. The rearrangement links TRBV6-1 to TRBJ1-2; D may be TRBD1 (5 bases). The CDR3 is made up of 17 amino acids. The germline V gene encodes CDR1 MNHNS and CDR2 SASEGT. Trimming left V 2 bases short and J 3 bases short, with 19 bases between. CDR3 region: CASSESLRAGPHYGYTF. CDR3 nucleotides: TGTGCCAGCAGTGAATCTCTTCGGGCAGGGCCCCACTATGGCTACACCTTC.

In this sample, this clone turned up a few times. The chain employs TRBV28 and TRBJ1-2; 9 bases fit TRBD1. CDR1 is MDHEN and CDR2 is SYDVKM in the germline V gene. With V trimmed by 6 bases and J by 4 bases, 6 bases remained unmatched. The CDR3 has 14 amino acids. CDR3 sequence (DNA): TGTGCCAGCAGCAGTGGACAGGGGATCTATGGCTACACCTTC. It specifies CASSSGQGIYGYTF.

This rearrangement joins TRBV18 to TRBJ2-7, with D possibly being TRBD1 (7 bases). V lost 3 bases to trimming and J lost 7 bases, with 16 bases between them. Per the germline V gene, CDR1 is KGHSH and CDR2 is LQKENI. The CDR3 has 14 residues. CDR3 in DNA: TGTGCCAGCTCACCGGCGGTACAGGGGAGGGAGCAGTACGTC. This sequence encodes CASSPAVQGREQYV.

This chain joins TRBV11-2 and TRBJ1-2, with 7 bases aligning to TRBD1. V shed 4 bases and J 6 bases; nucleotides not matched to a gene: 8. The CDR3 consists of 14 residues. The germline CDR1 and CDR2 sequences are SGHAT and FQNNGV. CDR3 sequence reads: CASSWTGELDGYTF. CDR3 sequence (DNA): TGTGCCAGCAGCTGGACAGGAGAGCTCGATGGCTACACCTTC. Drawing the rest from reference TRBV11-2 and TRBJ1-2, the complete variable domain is EAGVAQSPRYKIIEKRQSVAFWCNPISGHATLYWYQQILGQGPKLLIQFQNNGVVDDSQLPKDRFSAERLKGVDSTLKIQPAKLEDSAVYLCASSWTGELDGYTFGSGTRLTVV.

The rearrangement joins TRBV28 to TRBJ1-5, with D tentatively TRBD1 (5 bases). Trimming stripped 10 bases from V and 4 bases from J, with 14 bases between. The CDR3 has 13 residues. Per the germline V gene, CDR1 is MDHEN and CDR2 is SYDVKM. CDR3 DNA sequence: TGTGCCACGGGGAGGGGAGGGAATCAGCCCCAGCATTTT. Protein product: CATGRGGNQPQHF.

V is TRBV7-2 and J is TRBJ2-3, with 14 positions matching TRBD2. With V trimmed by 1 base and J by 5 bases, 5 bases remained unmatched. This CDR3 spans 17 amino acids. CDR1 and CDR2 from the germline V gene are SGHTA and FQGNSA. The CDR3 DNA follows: TGTGCCAGCAGCTTAGGACTAGCGGGAGGGCCAGGAGATACGCAGTATTTT. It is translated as CASSLGLAGGPGDTQYF.

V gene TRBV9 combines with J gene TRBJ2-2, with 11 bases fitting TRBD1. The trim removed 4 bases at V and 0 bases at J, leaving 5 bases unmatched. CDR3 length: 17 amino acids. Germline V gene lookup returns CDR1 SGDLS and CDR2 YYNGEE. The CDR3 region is CASSSRTGGSNTGELFF. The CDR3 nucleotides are TGTGCCAGCAGCTCGAGGACAGGGGGCTCGAACACCGGGGAGCTGTTTTTT.

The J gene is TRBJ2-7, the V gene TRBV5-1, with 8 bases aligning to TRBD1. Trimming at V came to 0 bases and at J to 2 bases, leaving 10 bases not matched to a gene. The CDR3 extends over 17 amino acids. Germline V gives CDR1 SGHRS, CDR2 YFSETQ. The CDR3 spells CASSLATGTGMTYEQYF. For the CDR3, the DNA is TGCGCCAGCAGCTTGGCAACCGGGACAGGTATGACCTACGAGCAGTACTTC.

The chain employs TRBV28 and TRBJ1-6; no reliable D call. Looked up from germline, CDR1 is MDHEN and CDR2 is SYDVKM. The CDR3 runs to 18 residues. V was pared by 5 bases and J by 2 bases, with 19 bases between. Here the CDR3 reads CASSPYTLTITYNSPLHF. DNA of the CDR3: TGTGCCAGCAGTCCCTATACCTTGACTATAACCTATAATTCACCCCTCCACTTT.

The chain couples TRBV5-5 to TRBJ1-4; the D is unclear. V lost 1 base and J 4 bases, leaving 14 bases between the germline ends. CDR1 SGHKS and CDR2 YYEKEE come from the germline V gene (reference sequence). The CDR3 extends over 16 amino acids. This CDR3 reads CASSLSPSLRNEKLFF. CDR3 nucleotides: TGTGCCAGCAGCTTGAGTCCTAGCCTCCGTAATGAAAAACTGTTTTTT.

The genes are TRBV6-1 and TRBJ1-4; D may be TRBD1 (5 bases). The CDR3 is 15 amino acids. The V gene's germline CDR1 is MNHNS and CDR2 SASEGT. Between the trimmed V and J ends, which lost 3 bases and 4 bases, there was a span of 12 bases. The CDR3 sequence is CASSEGTGFNEKLFF. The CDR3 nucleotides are TGTGCCAGCAGTGAGGGAACAGGTTTTAATGAAAAACTGTTTTTT.

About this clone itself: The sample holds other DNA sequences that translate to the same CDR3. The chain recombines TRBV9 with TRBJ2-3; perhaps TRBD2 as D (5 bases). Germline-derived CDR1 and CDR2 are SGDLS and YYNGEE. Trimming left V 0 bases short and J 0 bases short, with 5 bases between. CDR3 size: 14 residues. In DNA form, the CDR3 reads TGTGCCAGCAGCGTAGGAGGGAGCACAGATACGCAGTATTTT. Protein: CASSVGGSTDTQYF.